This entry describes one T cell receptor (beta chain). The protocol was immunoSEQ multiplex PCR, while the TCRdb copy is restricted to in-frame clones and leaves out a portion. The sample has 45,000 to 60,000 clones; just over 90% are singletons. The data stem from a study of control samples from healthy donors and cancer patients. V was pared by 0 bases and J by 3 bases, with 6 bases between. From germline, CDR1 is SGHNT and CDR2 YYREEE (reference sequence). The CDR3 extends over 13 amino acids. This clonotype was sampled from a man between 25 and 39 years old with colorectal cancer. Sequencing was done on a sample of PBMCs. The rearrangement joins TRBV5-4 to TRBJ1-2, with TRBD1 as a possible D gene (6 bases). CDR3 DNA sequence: TGTGCCAGCAGCTTGGACAGGGACTATGGCTACACCTTC. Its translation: CASSLDRDYGYTF.